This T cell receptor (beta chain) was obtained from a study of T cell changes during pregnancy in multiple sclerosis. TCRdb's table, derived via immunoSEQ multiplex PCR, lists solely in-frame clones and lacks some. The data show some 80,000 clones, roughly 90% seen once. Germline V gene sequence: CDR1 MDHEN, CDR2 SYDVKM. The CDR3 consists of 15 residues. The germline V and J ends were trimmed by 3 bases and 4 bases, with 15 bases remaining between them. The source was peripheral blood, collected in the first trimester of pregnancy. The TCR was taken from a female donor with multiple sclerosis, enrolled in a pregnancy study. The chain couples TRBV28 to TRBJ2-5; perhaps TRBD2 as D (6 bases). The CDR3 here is CASSFGILARETQYF. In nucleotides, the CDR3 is TGTGCCAGCAGTTTTGGTATACTAGCTAGAGAGACCCAGTACTTC.